This TCR beta chain was obtained from a study of tumour-infiltrating T cells in Burkitt lymphoma. Study as a whole: Repertoire clonality predicted overall and progression-free survival.

Only in-frame clones appear in the TCRdb table, and some are missing; sequencing was by immunoSEQ multiplex PCR. The sample records about 13,000 clones, roughly 85% being singletons. CDR3 length: 18 residues. The V gene end was trimmed by 4 bases and the J gene end by 0 bases; junction bases not matched to a gene: 5. Germline V lookup: CDR1 SGHTA, CDR2 FQGNSA. This rearrangement joins TRBV7-2 to TRBJ2-5; 16 bases match TRBD2. The specimen sequenced was tumor tissue. The receptor was derived from a human donor with diffuse large B-cell lymphoma. The CDR3 nucleotides read TGTGCCAGCAGCTCCGGGACTAGCGGGGGGGCGAACCAAGAGACCCAGTACTTC. Amino acid sequence: CASSSGTSGGANQETQYF. The whole variable domain, filled in from reference TRBV7-2 and TRBJ2-5, reads GAGVSQSPSNKVTEKGKDVELRCDPISGHTALYWYRQSLGQGLEFLIYFQGNSAPDKSGLPSDRFSAERTGGSVSTLTIQRTQQEDSAVYLCASSSGTSGGANQETQYFGPGTRLLVL.